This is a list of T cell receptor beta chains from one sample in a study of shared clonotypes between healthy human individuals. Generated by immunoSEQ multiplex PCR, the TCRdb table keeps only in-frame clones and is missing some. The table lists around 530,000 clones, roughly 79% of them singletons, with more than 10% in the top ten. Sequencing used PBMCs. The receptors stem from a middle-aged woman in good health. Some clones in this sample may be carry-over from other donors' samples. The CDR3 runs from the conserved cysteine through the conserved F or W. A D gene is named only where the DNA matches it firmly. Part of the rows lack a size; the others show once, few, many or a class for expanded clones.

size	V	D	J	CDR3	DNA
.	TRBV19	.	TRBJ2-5	CASSITGQGGETQYF	TGTGCCAGTAGTATAACGGGGCAGGGCGGAGAGACCCAGTACTTC
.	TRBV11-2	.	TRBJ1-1	CASSLRGNTEAFF	TGTGCCAGCAGCTTACGTGGGAACACTGAAGCTTTCTTT
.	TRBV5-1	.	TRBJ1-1	CASSLDRVATEAFF	TGCGCCAGCAGCTTGGACAGGGTGGCCACTGAAGCTTTCTTT
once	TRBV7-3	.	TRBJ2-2	CASSLRTTNTGELFF	TGTGCCAGCAGCTTAAGGACTACGAACACCGGGGAGCTGTTTTTT
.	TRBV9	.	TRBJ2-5	CASSVPAGRDNQETQYF	TGTGCCAGCAGCGTCCCCGCGGGGAGGGACAACCAAGAGACCCAGTACTTC
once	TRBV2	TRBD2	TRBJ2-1	CASWGLSGAGGLSEQFF	TGTGCCAGCTGGGGGTTATCGGGGGCGGGAGGTCTGTCTGAGCAGTTCTTC
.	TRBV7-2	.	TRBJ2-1	CASSLGQGNEQFF	TGTGCCAGCAGCCTGGGGCAGGGCAATGAGCAGTTCTTC
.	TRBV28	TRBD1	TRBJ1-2	CATLPGQGTNGYTF	TGTGCCACCCTCCCGGGACAGGGCACGAATGGCTACACCTTC
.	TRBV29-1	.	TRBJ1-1	CSVGSNTEAFF	TGCAGCGTTGGGTCGAACACTGAAGCTTTCTTT
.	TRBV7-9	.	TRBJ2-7	CASSIGGGGGEDEQYF	TGTGCCAGCAGCATAGGTGGGGGCGGTGGTGAAGACGAGCAGTACTTC
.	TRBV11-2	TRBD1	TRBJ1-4	CASRDTGGDNEKLFF	TGTGCCAGCAGGGATACAGGGGGAGATAATGAAAAACTGTTTTTT
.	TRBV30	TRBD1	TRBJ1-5	CAWSGTGFEPQHF	TGTGCCTGGAGTGGGACAGGCTTTGAGCCCCAGCATTTT
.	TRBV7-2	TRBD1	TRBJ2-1	CASRMTRDSSYNEQFF	TGTGCCAGCAGGATGACACGGGACAGCTCCTACAATGAGCAGTTCTTC
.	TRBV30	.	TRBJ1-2	CAWSYPLVNYGYTF	TGTGCCTGGAGTTATCCGCTCGTTAACTATGGCTACACCTTC
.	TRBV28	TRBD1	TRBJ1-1	CATQTGGYTEAFF	TGTGCCACCCAGACAGGGGGCTACACTGAAGCTTTCTTT
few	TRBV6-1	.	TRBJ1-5	CAGRNSNQPQHF	TGTGCCGGCCGGAATAGCAATCAGCCCCAGCATTTT
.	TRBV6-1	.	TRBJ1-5	CASSVGNQPQHF	TGTGCCAGCAGTGTGGGGAATCAGCCCCAGCATTTT
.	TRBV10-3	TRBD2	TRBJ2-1	CAISELTGTSGTDEQFF	TGTGCCATCAGTGAGCTCACCGGGACTAGCGGTACAGATGAGCAGTTCTTC
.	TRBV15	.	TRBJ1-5	CATSRESGPRSNQPQHF	TGTGCCACCAGCAGAGAATCCGGGCCTCGGAGCAATCAGCCCCAGCATTTT
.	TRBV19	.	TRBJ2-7	CASSEGVPYEQYF	TGTGCCAGCTCAGAGGGGGTCCCCTACGAGCAGTACTTC
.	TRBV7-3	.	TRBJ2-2	CASSVLASVGELFF	TGTGCCAGCAGCGTTCTAGCGAGTGTAGGGGAGCTGTTTTTT
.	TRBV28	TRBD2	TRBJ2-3	CASSFALAGTTDTQYF	TGTGCCAGCAGTTTCGCACTAGCGGGAACCACAGATACGCAGTATTTT
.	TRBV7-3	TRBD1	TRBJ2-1	CASSPGTGGENEQFF	TGTGCCAGCAGCCCCGGGACAGGGGGCGAGAATGAGCAGTTCTTC
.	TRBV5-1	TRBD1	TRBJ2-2	CASSLGDRGFTGELFF	TGCGCCAGCAGCTTGGGGGACAGGGGTTTCACCGGGGAGCTGTTTTTT
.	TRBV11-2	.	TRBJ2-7	CASSLDRLFYEQYF	TGTGCCAGCAGCTTAGATCGATTATTTTACGAGCAGTACTTC
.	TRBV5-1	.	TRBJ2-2	CASSPDPTGELFF	TGCGCCAGCAGCCCGGACCCCACCGGGGAGCTGTTTTTT
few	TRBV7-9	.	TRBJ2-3	CASSPPRVPDTQYF	TGTGCCAGCAGCCCCCCTAGGGTCCCAGATACGCAGTATTTT
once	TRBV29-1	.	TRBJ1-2	CSTQGPREYSGYTF	TGCAGCACGCAGGGGCCCCGAGAGTACTCTGGCTACACCTTC
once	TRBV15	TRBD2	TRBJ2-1	CATSRALTSGYYNEQFF	TGTGCCACCAGCAGAGCTTTGACTAGCGGGTACTACAATGAGCAGTTCTTC
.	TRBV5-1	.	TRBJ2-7	CASSTPGGSYEQYF	TGCGCCAGCAGCACCCCGGGCGGGTCCTACGAGCAGTACTTC